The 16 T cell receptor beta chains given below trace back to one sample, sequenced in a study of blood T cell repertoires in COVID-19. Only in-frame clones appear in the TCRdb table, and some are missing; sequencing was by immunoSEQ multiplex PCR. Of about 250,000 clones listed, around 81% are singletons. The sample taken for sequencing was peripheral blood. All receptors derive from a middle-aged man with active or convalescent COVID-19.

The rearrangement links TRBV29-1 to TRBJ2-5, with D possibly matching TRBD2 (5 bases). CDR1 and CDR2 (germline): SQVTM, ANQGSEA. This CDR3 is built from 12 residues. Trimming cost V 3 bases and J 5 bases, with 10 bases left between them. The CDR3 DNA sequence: TGCAGCGTTGAGGACTTGAGCGAGACCCAGTACTTC. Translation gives CSVEDLSETQYF.

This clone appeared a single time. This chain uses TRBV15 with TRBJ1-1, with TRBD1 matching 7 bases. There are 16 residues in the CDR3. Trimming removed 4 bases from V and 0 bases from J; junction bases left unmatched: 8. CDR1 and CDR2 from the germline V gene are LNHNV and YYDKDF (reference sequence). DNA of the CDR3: TGTGCCACCAGCAAAGGGGACAGTAGGATGAACACTGAAGCTTTCTTT. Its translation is CATSKGDSRMNTEAFF.

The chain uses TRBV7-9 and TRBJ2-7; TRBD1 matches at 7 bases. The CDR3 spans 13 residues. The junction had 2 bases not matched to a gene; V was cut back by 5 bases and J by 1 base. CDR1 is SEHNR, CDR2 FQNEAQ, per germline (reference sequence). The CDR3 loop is CASSQGQSYEQYF. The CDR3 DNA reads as TGTGCCAGCAGCCAGGGACAGTCCTACGAGCAGTACTTC.

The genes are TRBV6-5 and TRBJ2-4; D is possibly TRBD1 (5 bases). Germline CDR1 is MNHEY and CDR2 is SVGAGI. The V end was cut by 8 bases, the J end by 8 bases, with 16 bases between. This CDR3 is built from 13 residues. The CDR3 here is CASSLSQGDIQYF. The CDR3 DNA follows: TGTGCCAGCTCTTTATCTCAAGGGGACATTCAGTACTTC.

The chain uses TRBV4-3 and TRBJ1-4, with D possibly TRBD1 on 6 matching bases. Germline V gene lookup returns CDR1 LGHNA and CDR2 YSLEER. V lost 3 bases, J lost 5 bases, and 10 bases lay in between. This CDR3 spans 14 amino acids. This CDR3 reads CASSQTRGNEKLFF. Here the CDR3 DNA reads TGCGCCAGCAGCCAGACAAGGGGGAATGAAAAACTGTTTTTT.

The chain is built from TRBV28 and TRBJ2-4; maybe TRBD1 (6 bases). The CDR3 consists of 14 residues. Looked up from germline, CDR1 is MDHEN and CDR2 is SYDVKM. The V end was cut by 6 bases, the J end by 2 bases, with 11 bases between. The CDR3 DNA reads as TGTGCCAGCAGCCCACAGGGCACCAAAAACATTCAGTACTTC. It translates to CASSPQGTKNIQYF.

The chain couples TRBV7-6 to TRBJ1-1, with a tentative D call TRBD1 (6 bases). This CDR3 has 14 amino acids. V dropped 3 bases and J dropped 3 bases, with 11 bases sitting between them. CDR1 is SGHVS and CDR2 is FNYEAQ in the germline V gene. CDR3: CASSFRGEDTEAFF. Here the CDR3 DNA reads TGTGCCAGCAGCTTCAGGGGTGAGGACACTGAAGCTTTCTTT.

CDR3 sequence reads: CASSPRATGPNQPQHF. CDR3 DNA sequence: TGTGCCAGCAGCCCCAGGGCTACCGGGCCAAATCAGCCCCAGCATTTT. J is TRBJ1-5 and V is TRBV21-1; whether TRBD1, the table's D call, matches the DNA was not checked. TRBV21-1 constitutes a pseudogene. The CDR3 loop spans 16 amino acids.

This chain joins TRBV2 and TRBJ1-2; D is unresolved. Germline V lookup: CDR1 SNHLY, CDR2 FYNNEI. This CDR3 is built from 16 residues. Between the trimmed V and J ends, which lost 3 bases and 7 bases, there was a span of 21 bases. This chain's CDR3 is CASSDLREDGLGGYTF. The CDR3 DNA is TGTGCCAGCAGTGATTTACGGGAGGACGGGCTGGGTGGCTACACCTTC.

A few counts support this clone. CDR3 sequence reads: CASSARQGTDTQYF. The CDR3 DNA reads as TGTGCCAGCAGTGCGCGACAGGGGACGGATACGCAGTATTTT. This chain links TRBV25-1 with TRBJ2-3; 8 bases align to TRBD1. With 4 bases clipped from V and 6 bases from J, the junction kept 6 bases outside the gene matches. CDR3 length equals 14 residues. CDR1 is MGHDK, CDR2 SYGVNS, per germline. Combining the CDR3 with reference TRBV25-1 and TRBJ2-3 gives the whole variable domain EADIYQTPRYLVIGTGKKITLECSQTMGHDKMYWYQQDPGMELHLIHYSYGVNSTEKGDLSSESTVSRIRTEHFPLTLESARPSHTSQYLCASSARQGTDTQYFGPGTRLTVL.

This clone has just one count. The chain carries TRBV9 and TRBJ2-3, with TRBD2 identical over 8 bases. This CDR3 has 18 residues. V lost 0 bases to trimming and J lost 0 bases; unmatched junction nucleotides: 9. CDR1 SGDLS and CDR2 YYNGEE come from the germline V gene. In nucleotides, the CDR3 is TGTGCCAGCAGCGTAGAAAGCGGGGGCAGATATAGCACAGATACGCAGTATTTT. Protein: CASSVESGGRYSTDTQYF.

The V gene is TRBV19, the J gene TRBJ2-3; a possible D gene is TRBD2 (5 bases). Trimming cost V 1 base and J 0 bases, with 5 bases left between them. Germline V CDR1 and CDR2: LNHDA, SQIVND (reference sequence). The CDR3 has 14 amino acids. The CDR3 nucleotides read TGTGCCAGTAGTATAGGGGAGAGCACAGATACGCAGTATTTT. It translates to CASSIGESTDTQYF.

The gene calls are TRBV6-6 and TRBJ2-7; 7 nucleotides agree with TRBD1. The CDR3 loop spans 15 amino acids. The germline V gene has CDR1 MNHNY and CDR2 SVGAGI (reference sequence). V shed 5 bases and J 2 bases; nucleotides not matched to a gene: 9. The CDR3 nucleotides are TGTGCCAGCAGTCTAACCCGGGACAGAGCCTACGAGCAGTACTTC. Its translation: CASSLTRDRAYEQYF.

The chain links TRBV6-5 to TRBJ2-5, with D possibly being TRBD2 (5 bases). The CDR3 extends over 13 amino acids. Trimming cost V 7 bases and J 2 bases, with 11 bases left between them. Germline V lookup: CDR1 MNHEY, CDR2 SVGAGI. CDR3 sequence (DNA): TGTGCCAGCACCAGGAGCGGACAAGAGACCCAGTACTTC. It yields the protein CASTRSGQETQYF.

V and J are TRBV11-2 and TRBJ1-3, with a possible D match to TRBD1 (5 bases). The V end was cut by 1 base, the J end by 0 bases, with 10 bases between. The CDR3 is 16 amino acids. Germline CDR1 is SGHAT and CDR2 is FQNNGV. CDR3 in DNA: TGTGCCAGCAGCTTAGGGACGGGACTCTCTGGAAACACCATATATTTT. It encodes CASSLGTGLSGNTIYF.

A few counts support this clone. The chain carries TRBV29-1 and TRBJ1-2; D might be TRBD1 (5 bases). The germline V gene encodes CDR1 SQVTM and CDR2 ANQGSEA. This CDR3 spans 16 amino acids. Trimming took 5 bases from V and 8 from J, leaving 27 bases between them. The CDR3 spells CSVMGRDSAGVWGYTF. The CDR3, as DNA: TGCAGCGTTATGGGTCGAGACAGTGCTGGGGTCTGGGGCTACACCTTC.